This TCR beta chain was recorded in a study of T cell responses to AZD1222 COVID-19 vaccine. Study-wide context: Pooling was applied to second doses at about 4 or about 12 weeks.

TCRdb keeps only in-frame clones here, not all; method: immunoSEQ multiplex PCR. This sample has about 83,000 clones, with around 89% found just once. Study-wide findings and caveats: As reported, nearly half of all spike-specific TCRs target variant regions that are unmutated.

This clone was found a few times. Antigen unknown. V lost 8 bases, J lost 0 bases, and 14 bases lay in between. Germline values: CDR1 LNHDA, CDR2 SQIVND (reference sequence). This CDR3 is 16 amino acids long. Sequences were derived from peripheral blood, sampled on day 0 of AZD1222 vaccination. The clonotype comes from an adult in good health. The V call is TRBV19, the J call TRBJ1-6; TRBD1 is a possible D gene (5 bases). The CDR3 sequence is CASAAGPSSYNSPLHF. The DNA for the CDR3 is TGTGCCAGTGCGGCGGGGCCGAGCTCCTATAATTCACCCCTCCACTTT.